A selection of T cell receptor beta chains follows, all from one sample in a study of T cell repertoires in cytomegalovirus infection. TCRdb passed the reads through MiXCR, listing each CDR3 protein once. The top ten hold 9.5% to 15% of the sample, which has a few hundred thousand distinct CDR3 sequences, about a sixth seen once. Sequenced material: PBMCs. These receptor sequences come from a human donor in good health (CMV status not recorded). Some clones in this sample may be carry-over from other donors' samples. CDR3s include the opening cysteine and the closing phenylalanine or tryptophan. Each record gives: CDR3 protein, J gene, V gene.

CDR3 protein: CASSLAPGPGEQFF
J gene: TRBJ2-1
V gene: TRBV12-3/TRBV12-4

CDR3 protein: CASTPGQVLYEQYF
J gene: TRBJ2-7
V gene: TRBV2

CDR3 protein: CASSLRTTGPTDTQYF
J gene: TRBJ2-3
V gene: TRBV7-9

CDR3 protein: CASRPGSTYNEQFF
J gene: TRBJ2-1
V gene: TRBV6-2/TRBV6-3

CDR3 protein: CASSIDREYGYTF
J gene: TRBJ1-2
V gene: TRBV7-2

CDR3 protein: CASSPQTSRTDTQYF
J gene: TRBJ2-3
V gene: TRBV27

CDR3 protein: CASSLVGWGVTEAFF
J gene: TRBJ1-1
V gene: TRBV7-9

CDR3 protein: CASSGRTVTEAFF
J gene: TRBJ1-1
V gene: TRBV6-1

CDR3 protein: CASSPSGGLEKLFF
J gene: TRBJ1-4
V gene: TRBV7-9

CDR3 protein: CASRLSRDSFSDGYTF
J gene: TRBJ1-2
V gene: TRBV27

CDR3 protein: CASGAYEQYF
J gene: TRBJ2-7
V gene: TRBV6-1

CDR3 protein: CASSSGGRGNTEAFF
J gene: TRBJ1-1
V gene: TRBV7-2

CDR3 protein: CASSQAQEAGELFF
J gene: TRBJ2-2
V gene: TRBV14

CDR3 protein: CASCIDRVEQYF
J gene: TRBJ2-7
V gene: TRBV12-5

CDR3 protein: CASSQKQGGDEKLFF
J gene: TRBJ1-4
V gene: TRBV28

CDR3 protein: CASSLASGTVSGNTIYF
J gene: TRBJ1-3
V gene: TRBV7-2

CDR3 protein: CASSLVPDTDTQYF
J gene: TRBJ2-3
V gene: TRBV7-6

CDR3 protein: CASSSGQRIQETQYF
J gene: TRBJ2-5
V gene: TRBV5-1

CDR3 protein: CAISESGTGGGSAQHF
J gene: TRBJ1-5
V gene: TRBV10-3

CDR3 protein: CASSPGVTDTQYF
J gene: TRBJ2-3
V gene: TRBV18

CDR3 protein: CASSETGAGNTIYF
J gene: TRBJ1-3
V gene: TRBV25-1

CDR3 protein: CASSLDRGTGGEKLFF
J gene: TRBJ1-4
V gene: TRBV11-2

CDR3 protein: CASGSVIGLEQYF
J gene: TRBJ2-7
V gene: TRBV12-5

CDR3 protein: CAIQKQLTNTEAFF
J gene: TRBJ1-1
V gene: TRBV10-3

CDR3 protein: CASSIGVGRVGETQYF
J gene: TRBJ2-5
V gene: TRBV28

CDR3 protein: CASSLDSTTYEQYF
J gene: TRBJ2-7
V gene: TRBV7-2

CDR3 protein: CASSRRAGEHQPQHF
J gene: TRBJ1-5
V gene: TRBV7-2

CDR3 protein: CASSFYRADTQYF
J gene: TRBJ2-3
V gene: TRBV7-2

CDR3 protein: CASSSPDRANNQPQHF
J gene: TRBJ1-5
V gene: TRBV28

CDR3 protein: CASSQDQGASYNEQFF
J gene: TRBJ2-1
V gene: TRBV4-1

CDR3 protein: CASSVAAQETQYF
J gene: TRBJ2-5
V gene: TRBV5-1

CDR3 protein: CASSYDQEAFF
J gene: TRBJ1-1
V gene: TRBV6-6

CDR3 protein: CASSQDREFRETQYF
J gene: TRBJ2-5
V gene: TRBV4-3

CDR3 protein: CSAQGGGSQETQYF
J gene: TRBJ2-5
V gene: TRBV20-1

CDR3 protein: CASSPPSRTSYEQYF
J gene: TRBJ2-7
V gene: TRBV18

CDR3 protein: CASSATRQETQYF
J gene: TRBJ2-5
V gene: TRBV13

CDR3 protein: CASSLASGGNIQYF
J gene: TRBJ2-4
V gene: TRBV5-1

CDR3 protein: CASSPFGLGGGSTDTQYF
J gene: TRBJ2-3
V gene: TRBV28

CDR3 protein: CAIAREGQDEQYF
J gene: TRBJ2-7
V gene: TRBV10-3

CDR3 protein: CASSLGQGQGKSYGYTF
J gene: TRBJ1-2
V gene: TRBV7-9

CDR3 protein: CASSPGGRAGSPLHF
J gene: TRBJ1-6
V gene: TRBV7-2